The rows below give T cell receptor beta chains drawn from one sample of a study of T cell changes during pregnancy in multiple sclerosis. Generated by immunoSEQ multiplex PCR, the TCRdb table keeps only in-frame clones and is missing some. The sample holds about 64,000 clones, 80% to 95% seen once. Source: peripheral blood, taken in the second trimester of pregnancy. These receptor sequences come from a female donor in good health, enrolled as a control in a pregnancy study. Both conserved end residues are part of each CDR3. Each record gives: J gene, V gene, clone size, D gene, CDR3 DNA, CDR3 protein. D genes are given only for firm matches. Size values are once, few and many counts, or a class for expanded clones, and some rows have none.

J: TRBJ2-1
V: TRBV2
size: .
D: .
DNA: TGTGCCAGCAAAGGTGGCAGGGTGGGCAATGAGCAGTTCTTC
CDR3: CASKGGRVGNEQFF

J: TRBJ2-7
V: TRBV19
size: .
D: TRBD1
DNA: TGTGCCAGTAGTCCAGACAGGGGGCTGTACGAGCAGTACTTC
CDR3: CASSPDRGLYEQYF

J: TRBJ1-5
V: TRBV28
size: .
D: TRBD1
DNA: TGTGCCAGCACCACAGGGGTTGGCAATCAGCCCCAGCATTTT
CDR3: CASTTGVGNQPQHF

J: TRBJ2-3
V: TRBV5-1
size: once
D: .
DNA: TGCGCCAGCAGCTTGGTCGGGGGAGATACGCAGTATTTT
CDR3: CASSLVGGDTQYF

J: TRBJ1-1
V: TRBV4-1
size: .
D: .
DNA: TGCGCCAGCAGCCAAGAAGGGTGGGGGGCTGAAGCTTTCTTT
CDR3: CASSQEGWGAEAFF

J: TRBJ2-1
V: TRBV6-1
size: .
D: .
DNA: TGTGCCAGCAGTGAACCATACCGGGACAAGAACAATGAGCAGTTCTTC
CDR3: CASSEPYRDKNNEQFF

J: TRBJ1-1
V: TRBV2
size: .
D: TRBD1
DNA: TGTGCCAGCAGATCGGGACAGGGAGACACTGAAGCTTTCTTT
CDR3: CASRSGQGDTEAFF

J: TRBJ2-3
V: TRBV6-4
size: .
D: TRBD2
DNA: TGTGCCAGCAGTGACTCGGGACTAGCGGGTCACAAGACGCAGTATTTT
CDR3: CASSDSGLAGHKTQYF

J: TRBJ2-2
V: TRBV5-1
size: .
D: .
DNA: TGCGCCAGCAGCTCCCGGACTGTCACCGGGGAGCTGTTTTTT
CDR3: CASSSRTVTGELFF

J: TRBJ1-5
V: TRBV27
size: .
D: .
DNA: TGTGCCAGCAGTCGACAGGTTAGCAATCAGCCCCAGCATTTT
CDR3: CASSRQVSNQPQHF

J: TRBJ1-1
V: TRBV10-3
size: .
D: .
DNA: TGTGCCATCAGACCAGGGGTTAGTGCTGAAGCTTTCTTT
CDR3: CAIRPGVSAEAFF

J: TRBJ2-2
V: TRBV11-2
size: once
D: .
DNA: TGTGCCAGCAGCTTAGACCCCGGAGGACCCGGGGAGCTGTTTTTT
CDR3: CASSLDPGGPGELFF

J: TRBJ1-2
V: TRBV9
size: .
D: TRBD1
DNA: TGTGCCAGCAGCGTAAGCCCCGACAGGGGAGACTATGGCTACACCTTC
CDR3: CASSVSPDRGDYGYTF

J: TRBJ1-1
V: TRBV5-6
size: .
D: TRBD1
DNA: TGTGCCAGCAGCTTCAGGGGGCGAGACGCTGAAGCTTTCTTT
CDR3: CASSFRGRDAEAFF

J: TRBJ2-2
V: TRBV2
size: .
D: .
DNA: TGTGCCAGCAGTGAATCCCGCGCTGTCGTGACCGGGGAGCTGTTTTTT
CDR3: CASSESRAVVTGELFF

J: TRBJ2-7
V: TRBV7-6
size: .
D: .
DNA: TGTGCCAGCAGCCAAGGTCGGGGGTCTTGGCAGTACTTC
CDR3: CASSQGRGSWQYF

J: TRBJ1-1
V: TRBV6-5
size: .
D: .
DNA: TGTGCCAGCAGTTATACGGTGGAGGGGAACACTGAAGCTTTCTTT
CDR3: CASSYTVEGNTEAFF

J: TRBJ1-1
V: TRBV5-1
size: .
D: TRBD1
DNA: TGCGCCAGCAGCTTGAGACAGGGGAGCGCTGAAGCTTTCTTT
CDR3: CASSLRQGSAEAFF

J: TRBJ1-6
V: TRBV30
size: .
D: .
DNA: TGTGCCTGGAGTGTCTGGTCCGAGGGATCACCCCTCCACTTT
CDR3: CAWSVWSEGSPLHF

J: TRBJ1-5
V: TRBV6-1
size: .
D: TRBD1
DNA: TGTGCCAGCAGTGAAGCGGGAAGGGCAGGGGGCGCTTTAAATCAGCCCCAGCATTTT
CDR3: CASSEAGRAGGALNQPQHF

J: TRBJ2-7
V: TRBV27
size: .
D: .
DNA: TGTGCCAGCAGTTTATCGGGGGCCTGGGCCTACGAGCAGTACTTC
CDR3: CASSLSGAWAYEQYF

J: TRBJ2-3
V: TRBV28
size: .
D: TRBD2
DNA: TGTGCCAGCAGTCCTACCTTACCGGGACTAGCAAGGGGTGATACGCAGTATTTT
CDR3: CASSPTLPGLARGDTQYF

J: TRBJ2-3
V: TRBV27
size: .
D: .
DNA: TGTGCCAGCAGTTTCAAGACAACCACAGATACGCAGTATTTT
CDR3: CASSFKTTTDTQYF

J: TRBJ1-2
V: TRBV30
size: .
D: .
DNA: TGTGCCTGGAGCCCTAGAATATCTACCTATGGCTACACCTTC
CDR3: CAWSPRISTYGYTF

J: TRBJ1-2
V: TRBV19
size: .
D: TRBD1
DNA: TGTGCCAGTAGTATAGGGACAGGGAACTATGGCTACACCTTC
CDR3: CASSIGTGNYGYTF

J: TRBJ1-1
V: TRBV6-1
size: .
D: TRBD1
DNA: TGTGCCAGCATCCTAGGGACAGGGGGGACTGAAGCTTTCTTT
CDR3: CASILGTGGTEAFF

J: TRBJ2-1
V: TRBV4-2
size: .
D: TRBD2
DNA: TGTGCCAGCAGCCAAGAGCGGGAGTCCTACAATGAGCAGTTCTTC
CDR3: CASSQERESYNEQFF

J: TRBJ2-5
V: TRBV6-1
size: .
D: .
DNA: TGTGCCAGCAGTGAAGGGACAGTGGGGACCCAGTACTTC
CDR3: CASSEGTVGTQYF

J: TRBJ2-1
V: TRBV19
size: once
D: .
DNA: TGTGCCAGTAGTTCCTCTGGCGGGGGCCTTTACAATGAGCAGTTCTTC
CDR3: CASSSSGGGLYNEQFF

J: TRBJ2-7
V: TRBV28
size: .
D: TRBD2
DNA: TGTGCCAGCAGTTTAAGGAGGGCTAGCGGGAGATACGAGCAGTACTTC
CDR3: CASSLRRASGRYEQYF

J: TRBJ2-1
V: TRBV4-1
size: .
D: .
DNA: TGCGCCAGCAGCCAAGATCCCCGGGGTCACTCCTACAATGAGCAGTTCTTC
CDR3: CASSQDPRGHSYNEQFF

J: TRBJ2-6
V: TRBV28
size: .
D: .
DNA: TGTGCCAGCAGTTTATTGGCCCCCTCTGGGGCCAACGTCCTGACTTTC
CDR3: CASSLLAPSGANVLTF

J: TRBJ1-1
V: TRBV28
size: few
D: TRBD1
DNA: TGTGCCAGCATCCCCTCGACAGGGCAAGCTTTCTTT
CDR3: CASIPSTGQAFF

J: TRBJ1-1
V: TRBV19
size: .
D: .
DNA: TGTGCCACAGCGCCCCATCCGCTGAACACTGAAGCTTTCTTT
CDR3: CATAPHPLNTEAFF

J: TRBJ1-2
V: TRBV5-8
size: .
D: .
DNA: TGTGCCAGCAGACCAGGTCGGGGACATCTCTATGGCTACACCTTC
CDR3: CASRPGRGHLYGYTF

J: TRBJ2-3
V: TRBV2
size: .
D: .
DNA: TGTGCCAGCAGCGACACCCCGGCAGATACGCAGTATTTT
CDR3: CASSDTPADTQYF

J: TRBJ2-1
V: TRBV5-6
size: .
D: .
DNA: TGTGCCAGCAGCTTGTTAGTTCCTCCCCAGTTCTTC
CDR3: CASSLLVPPQFF

J: TRBJ1-1
V: TRBV6-5
size: once
D: .
DNA: TGTGCCAGCAGTTACAGGGGGGGTTTTTTCACTGAAGCTTTCTTT
CDR3: CASSYRGGFFTEAFF

J: TRBJ1-1
V: TRBV19
size: .
D: TRBD1
DNA: TGTGCCAGTACCCCGACAGGGGGTTCGGCTGAAGCTTTCTTT
CDR3: CASTPTGGSAEAFF

J: TRBJ1-2
V: TRBV5-6
size: .
D: .
DNA: TGTGCCAGCAGCTTGGGCGTACACAGGGTAAACTATGGCTACACCTTC
CDR3: CASSLGVHRVNYGYTF

J: TRBJ1-3
V: TRBV30
size: .
D: .
DNA: TGTGCCTGGAGTCGCCTCGGACAGACCTCTGGAAACACCATATATTTT
CDR3: CAWSRLGQTSGNTIYF

J: TRBJ1-1
V: TRBV15
size: .
D: .
DNA: TGTGCCACCAGCCATACAGGGAGCGCGCGGACTGAAGCTTTCTTT
CDR3: CATSHTGSARTEAFF

J: TRBJ2-7
V: TRBV15
size: .
D: TRBD2
DNA: TGTGCCACCAGCACCAGGACTAGCGGGGTGGAGCAGTACTTC
CDR3: CATSTRTSGVEQYF

J: TRBJ2-1
V: TRBV7-8
size: .
D: TRBD1
DNA: TGTGCCAGCAGCCGCCTCAGGACAGGTTCTATCAAGGAGCAGTTCTTC
CDR3: CASSRLRTGSIKEQFF

J: TRBJ1-5
V: TRBV6-5
size: once
D: .
DNA: TGTGCCAGCAGTTATATCAGGGGCAATCAGCCCCAGCATTTT
CDR3: CASSYIRGNQPQHF

J: TRBJ2-1
V: TRBV10-3
size: .
D: TRBD1
DNA: TGTGCCATCAGTGAGTCGGGACTCAAGGACAGGGCTACCAATGAGCAGTTCTTC
CDR3: CAISESGLKDRATNEQFF

J: TRBJ1-2
V: TRBV9
size: .
D: .
DNA: TGTGCCAGCAGCCCGGGAGGAGGCTACACCTTC
CDR3: CASSPGGGYTF

J: TRBJ2-5
V: TRBV28
size: .
D: TRBD2
DNA: TGTGCCAGCAGTTTCCCGCGGTCTCGGCTAGCGGAACAAGAGACCCAGTACTTC
CDR3: CASSFPRSRLAEQETQYF

J: TRBJ2-3
V: TRBV5-1
size: .
D: .
DNA: TGCGCCAGCAGCTTGAGGCCAGGGATCACAGATACGCAGTATTTT
CDR3: CASSLRPGITDTQYF

J: TRBJ2-5
V: TRBV28
size: .
D: .
DNA: TGTGCCAGCAGTTTGGGCCCGATTCGAGAGACCCAGTACTTC
CDR3: CASSLGPIRETQYF

J: TRBJ1-3
V: TRBV15
size: .
D: .
DNA: TGTGCCACCAGCAGTCCGGGGAAATATGGAAACACCATATATTTT
CDR3: CATSSPGKYGNTIYF

J: TRBJ2-7
V: TRBV7-6
size: .
D: TRBD1
DNA: TGTGCCAGCAGCTCCGGGACAGGGACCTACGAGCAGTACTTC
CDR3: CASSSGTGTYEQYF

J: TRBJ2-3
V: TRBV7-2
size: .
D: .
DNA: TGTGCCAGCAGCTTACTCGGATTGGCAGGGTACACAGATACGCAGTATTTT
CDR3: CASSLLGLAGYTDTQYF

J: TRBJ2-3
V: TRBV19
size: .
D: .
DNA: TGTGCCAGTAGTATAGGAGGCTCCACAGATACGCAGTATTTT
CDR3: CASSIGGSTDTQYF

J: TRBJ2-1
V: TRBV5-1
size: once
D: TRBD1
DNA: TGCGCCAGCAGCTCCGACTTTTCGACAGGGGGCCTGCGGGGAAGCTCCTACAATGAGCAGTTCTTC
CDR3: CASSSDFSTGGLRGSSYNEQFF